This is a list of T cell receptor beta chains from one sample in a study of blood T cells in healthy people across ages. TCRdb reprocessed the 5' RACE reads with MiXCR, giving one entry per CDR3 protein. This repertoire shows roughly 1,500,000 distinct CDR3 sequences, approximately 32% found once; its top ten account for about 10%. The sequenced material came from blood. These TCRs come from a woman under 40 in good health. CDR3s include the opening cysteine and the closing phenylalanine or tryptophan. D genes are given only for firm matches. A clone size is listed for some rows: how often the clone was seen (once, few, many), or a class if it is expanded.

V gene,J gene,D gene,clone size,CDR3 DNA,CDR3 protein
TRBV12-3/TRBV12-4,TRBJ2-1,TRBD2,-,TGTGCCAGCAGTTGGCGGGGGGTGGGTTACAATGAGCAGTTCTTC,CASSWRGVGYNEQFF
TRBV5-1,TRBJ2-5,-,-,TGCGCCAGCAGCTTGCGCCGGGCTAGCCCACAAGAGACCCAGTACTTC,CASSLRRASPQETQYF
TRBV11-1,TRBJ1-1,-,-,TGTGCCAGCAGCCGGACATCTCACACTGAAGCTTTCTTT,CASSRTSHTEAFF
TRBV2,TRBJ2-2,TRBD2,few,TGTGCCAGCAGCGGGGGGGGCCGGCCAGGCACCGGGGAGCTGTTTTTT,CASSGGGRPGTGELFF
TRBV20-1,TRBJ2-1,TRBD2,-,TGCAGGGCTATGGGAGGGTTCAATGAGCAGTTCTTC,CRAMGGFNEQFF
TRBV2,TRBJ2-7,-,-,TGTGCCAGCAAGACAGGAGGGGACGAGCAGTACTTC,CASKTGGDEQYF
TRBV20-1,TRBJ2-5,TRBD1,few,TGCAGTGCTAGTCTCCCGGACAGGGGTACAGAGACCCAGTACTTC,CSASLPDRGTETQYF
TRBV7-2,TRBJ2-7,-,-,TGTGCCAGCAGCTTAGTAGGGGACAATACGGCCTACGAGCAGTACTTC,CASSLVGDNTAYEQYF
TRBV20-1,TRBJ2-1,-,few,TGCAGTGCTAGACTACAGGGTACCTCGGAGCAGTTCTTC,CSARLQGTSEQFF
TRBV20-1,TRBJ2-5,TRBD2,few,TGCAGTGCTATAAGAAGGCCACGAAGACTAGCCCAAGAGACCCAGTACTTC,CSAIRRPRRLAQETQYF
TRBV18,TRBJ2-3,-,few,TGTGCCAGCTCACGCGGCGTCGTGGATACGCAGTATTTT,CASSRGVVDTQYF
TRBV11-2,TRBJ2-7,TRBD1,-,TGTGCCAGCAGGGGACAGGGGGATTTCTACGAGCAGTACTTC,CASRGQGDFYEQYF
TRBV5-1,TRBJ2-7,TRBD2,many,TGCGCCAGCAGCTCCCTAGCGGGAGGATCCGAGCAGTACTTC,CASSSLAGGSEQYF
TRBV3-1,TRBJ1-2,-,-,TGTGCCAGCAGCCGAGATGAGGGGAGCGGCTACACCTTC,CASSRDEGSGYTF
TRBV12-3/TRBV12-4,TRBJ2-3,TRBD2,many,TGCGCCAGCAGCCCCCTTTCGGGGGGGTCCACAGATACGCAGTATTTT,CASSPLSGGSTDTQYF
TRBV12-3/TRBV12-4,TRBJ2-7,TRBD2,-,TGTGCCAGCAGTTTAGGTCGGCTAGCGGGAGTCTACGAGCAGTACTTC,CASSLGRLAGVYEQYF
TRBV6-6,TRBJ2-5,-,-,TGTGCCAGCAGCTCGTTCGGGGACGGGCGTGTGAAGCAGTACTTC,CASSSFGDGRVKQYF
TRBV5-1,TRBJ2-7,-,-,TGCGCCAGCAGCTTGGTCGGGAGAGAAAACGAGCAGTACTTC,CASSLVGRENEQYF
TRBV6-1,TRBJ1-2,TRBD1,-,TGTGCCAGCAGTGAAGGCGGGACAGTTACCTATGGCTACACCTTC,CASSEGGTVTYGYTF
TRBV28,TRBJ2-6,-,few,TGTGCCAGTCACAACTCTGGGGCCAACGTCCTGACTTTC,CASHNSGANVLTF
TRBV11-2,TRBJ2-5,-,many,TGTGCCAGCAGTAGCGGCCCTGAAGAGACCCAGTACTTC,CASSSGPEETQYF
TRBV5-1,TRBJ1-2,-,-,TGCGCCAGCAGCCCAATGGGGCATGGCTACACCTTC,CASSPMGHGYTF
TRBV9,TRBJ1-2,-,-,TGTGCCAGCAGCGTATCGGGGGGCCCTAACTATGGCTACACCTTC,CASSVSGGPNYGYTF
TRBV4-1,TRBJ2-7,TRBD2,many,TGCGCCAGCAGCCAAGGTGGACTAGCGGGAGGGCCAGGATACGAGCAGTACTTC,CASSQGGLAGGPGYEQYF
TRBV20-1,TRBJ2-7,-,-,TGCAGTGCTAGTTCTATGGACAGCTCCTACGAGCAGTACTTC,CSASSMDSSYEQYF
TRBV7-9,TRBJ1-1,-,-,TGTGCCAGCAGCTTATCGGGGCCCGGTGAAGCTTTCTTT,CASSLSGPGEAFF
TRBV15,TRBJ1-1,TRBD1,-,TGTGCCACCAGCAGAGATGCTCAGGGGGGGAGGAGAGCTTTCTTT,CATSRDAQGGRRAFF
TRBV15,TRBJ2-7,-,-,TGTGCCACCAGCTCTATGGGTAGCGAGCAGTACTTC,CATSSMGSEQYF
TRBV6-1,TRBJ2-5,TRBD2,few,TGTGCCAGCAGACTTCCGGGACTAGCGGGAGGATGGGGGTACTTC,CASRLPGLAGGWGYF
TRBV24-1,TRBJ2-1,TRBD2,-,TGTGCCACCAGTCAGGTTAGCGGGAGTCCGAGGGCCAATGAGCAGTTCTTC,CATSQVSGSPRANEQFF
TRBV29-1,TRBJ1-2,TRBD1,-,TGCAGCGTACGACAGGGGGAATATGGCTACACCTTC,CSVRQGEYGYTF
TRBV29-1,TRBJ2-7,-,-,TGCAGCGTTGAACACAAGTACGAGCAGTACTTC,CSVEHKYEQYF
TRBV20-1,TRBJ1-4,-,-,TGCAGTGCTAGAGATAAAGGGGCAAAAGGGCTCAGGACTAATGAAAAACTGTTTTTT,CSARDKGAKGLRTNEKLFF
TRBV2,TRBJ2-5,-,-,TGTGCCAGCAGTGCTCGCGAAGGGACCCAGTACTTC,CASSAREGTQYF
TRBV3-1,TRBJ2-7,-,few,TGTGCCAGCAGCCAAGATACCATTCGGGCCTACGAGCAGTACTTC,CASSQDTIRAYEQYF